The entry below gives a single T cell receptor (beta chain) sequence along with its context. Its antigen remains unidentified. A clone one base away is much larger, so this may be a read error. This sample is part of a study of breast tumors, draining lymph nodes, adjacent tissues. Per the germline V gene, CDR1 is ENHRY and CDR2 is SYGVKD. The CDR3 has 17 residues. Trimming took off 4 bases at V and 4 bases at J, with 17 bases between the two ends. Points from the study as a whole: Data fit most tumor T cells coming from lymph node, expanding in tumor. Tumor T cell lymph node origin was a supported hypothesis, not proven. Tumor repertoires ranked between lymph nodes and nontumor tissue in diversity, with V and J gene preferences.

Axillary draining lymph nodes of breast cancer patients supplied the node samples. TCRdb re-called the multiplex PCR reads with MiXCR, one entry per CDR3 protein. The sample has around 140,000 distinct CDR3 sequences, around 22% seen once. Sequencing input: axillary lymph node tissue. The sequence derives from a female donor with breast cancer. Some clones in this sample may be carry-over from other donors' samples. The rearrangement uses TRBV10-3 and TRBJ2-6; weak D call: TRBD2 (5 bases). CDR3 in amino acids: CAISALVGVTGANVLTF. The CDR3 DNA follows: TGTGCCATCAGTGCACTAGTGGGAGTAACCGGGGCCAACGTCCTGACTTTC.